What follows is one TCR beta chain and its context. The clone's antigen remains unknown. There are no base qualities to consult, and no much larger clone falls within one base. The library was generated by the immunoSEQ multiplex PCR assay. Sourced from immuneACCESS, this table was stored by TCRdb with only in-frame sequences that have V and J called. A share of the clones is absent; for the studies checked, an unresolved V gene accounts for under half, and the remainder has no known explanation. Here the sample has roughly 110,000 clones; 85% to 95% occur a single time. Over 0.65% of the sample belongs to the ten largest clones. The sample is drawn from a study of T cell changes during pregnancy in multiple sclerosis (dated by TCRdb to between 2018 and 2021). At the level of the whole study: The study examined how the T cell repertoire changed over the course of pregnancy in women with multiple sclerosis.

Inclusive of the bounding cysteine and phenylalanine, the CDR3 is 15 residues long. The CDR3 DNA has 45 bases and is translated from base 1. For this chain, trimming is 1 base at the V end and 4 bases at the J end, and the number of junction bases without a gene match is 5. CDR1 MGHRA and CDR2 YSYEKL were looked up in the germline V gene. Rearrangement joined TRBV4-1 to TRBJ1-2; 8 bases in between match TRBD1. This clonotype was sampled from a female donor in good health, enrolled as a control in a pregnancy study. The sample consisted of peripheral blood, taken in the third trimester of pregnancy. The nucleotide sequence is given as TGCGCCAGCAGCCAAGCACAGGGGGACCTCTATGGCTACACCTTC. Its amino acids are CASSQAQGDLYGYTF.